This T cell receptor (beta chain) was obtained from a study of cytomegalovirus exposure and HLA in healthy donors (dated by TCRdb to about 2017). Regarding the research as a whole: In an earlier analysis of under 750 of the donors, approximately 300 Gb of sequence data and some 100 million unique TCR beta sequences from 150 million to 200 million T cells were reported. Roughly 310 gigabases of sequencing data and 80 million or so unique TCR sequences were included in an early release covering about 620 HLA-typed donors. Of the approximately 370 genotyped donors, 75% to 85% were placed in the genetic ancestry cluster associated with self-reported Caucasian donors. The study aimed to test whether cataloging public T cell receptors could reveal signatures of past pathogen exposure. The study profiled the T cell repertoires of more than 500 subjects by immunosequencing and related them to cytomegalovirus serostatus. A separate validation cohort of over 95 different subjects was used in addition to the approximately 700-subject first cohort. To predict cytomegalovirus infection status, the study combined high-throughput TCR immunosequencing, statistical association of individual TCRs with disease status, and machine learning. A later analysis re-analyzed previously published TCR beta repertoires from approximately 700 donors and added high-resolution HLA genotyping to study TCR occurrence patterns. The later analysis used no new phenotypic data to find candidate immune exposures, relying instead on TCR beta sequences and their occurrence across donors. An earlier analysis of fewer than 750 of the donors used high-throughput TCR beta sequencing to judge whether each TCR beta V gene segment behaved as functional or pseudogenic. Donor age, sex, ethnicity and CMV serostatus were compiled alongside the repertoire data. A later genetic analysis took genome-wide SNP genotypes for about 55% of the roughly 670 donors and used that subset as a discovery cohort. Every repertoire in the discovery cohort had been generated on one and the same sequencing platform. Both class I and class II loci were covered by HLA typing, at four-digit resolution. The number of typed donors differed by locus: roughly 620-630 for A, B, C, DRB1 and DQB1; approximately 530 for DQA1; roughly 600 for DPA1; and roughly 470 for DPB1. Because of strong linkage in the cohort, roughly 5 DR-DQ haplotypes were treated as single units for association and clustering. Among some 400 genotyped donors of the cohort, an average of around 220,000 unique TCR beta nucleotide sequences was sequenced per donor, of which about 18% were non-productive.

Note on this clone: Its specific antigen is unknown. Base quality data are lacking; no much larger clone is found one base away.

The cohort comprised 710 or so healthy bone marrow donors. All cohort members were sampled while nominally healthy, although unrecorded immune exposures were likely present. The donor tested CMV seronegative, placing the donor among the 350 or so seronegative members of the cohort. Each donor provided a peripheral blood sample, and peripheral blood mononuclear cells were used for TCR beta sequencing. The Qiagen DNeasy Blood Extraction Kit was used to extract genomic DNA from the blood cell samples. Receptors were amplified or captured by the immunoSEQ multiplex PCR assay. For the multiplex PCR, a mixture combining 60 forward primers for TCR Vbeta segments and 13 reverse primers for TCR Jbeta segments was used. Amplification of the CDR3 region of rearranged TCR beta genes was performed with a multiplex PCR assay on genomic DNA. On the Illumina HiSeq System, the amplified TCR beta libraries were sequenced as 87-base-pair reads. Concerning the study's data processing: Across the 700 or so repertoires, a later analysis counted 75 million to 90 million unique TCR beta chains, 8.5 million to 12 million of which were shared by at least two donors. Raw reads were error-corrected and collapsed into unique sequences by a nearest-neighbor algorithm in which closely related sequences were merged to remove PCR and sequencing errors. V, D and J gene segments were assigned by aligning CDR3 sequences to IMGT reference sequences. For a sequence to be retained, at least a six-nucleotide match to both a V gene segment and a J gene segment was required. A rearrangement counted as productive if the CDR3 had no stop codons and remained in frame with V and J, and every other rearrangement counted as non-productive. Following IMGT convention, CDR3 was defined as the stretch from the second conserved V-encoded cysteine up to the conserved J-encoded phenylalanine. Sequences without an unambiguous match to a single V gene segment were excluded from the earlier analysis of several hundred of the donors. In an earlier analysis of more than 500 of the donors, a V segment was called functional when productive rearrangements were above 56.7%, and segregating when the standard deviation between donors exceeded 5%. A statistical classification framework was built for diagnosing cytomegalovirus status from the catalog of TCR beta chain sequences. In a later analysis, TCR nucleotide sequences were compared against IMGT/GENE-DB human TR gene sequences so that V and J genes could be assigned. A later analysis assigned CDR3 sequences and most-parsimonious VDJ recombination scenarios with the TCRdist pipeline. In a later analysis, every TCR beta chain was defined by the combination of its CDR3 amino acid sequence and its V-gene family, and reads without a unique V-gene family were dropped. To address suspected cross-contamination and a sequencing artifact, a later analysis removed around 600 highly shared, low-generation-probability nucleotide sequences. In a later analysis, a clonal expansion index for each public chain was calculated from normalized within-repertoire ranks of inferred template counts. A later analysis computed generation probabilities with a VDJ recombination model fitted to out-of-frame rearrangements, and checked the results against IGoR. A later analysis scored TCR-TCR, TCR-HLA and TCR-CMV co-occurrence with hypergeometric tests, applying a repertoire-size bias correction to TCR pairs. A later analysis estimated false discovery rates by permuting HLA or CMV assignments 20 times. In a later analysis, co-occurring TCRs were grouped using DBSCAN, with TCRdist sequence similarity added in when clustering inside HLA-allele-positive subsets. Co-occurrence clustering excluded repertoires with fewer than 30,000 or more than 120,000 public chains, plus five with anomalous nucleotide sharing. TCRdb limited this immuneACCESS table to in-frame rearrangements with V and J called. A share of clones is missing; checked studies link under half to unresolved V genes, and the rest is unexplained. Clone size and the V and J calls come from that table; the DNA yielded D and trimming. Present in this sample are fewer than 200,000 clones, about 90% of which were seen just once. The ten largest clones take up around 1% of the sample.

The paper as a whole reports these results and caveats: A later analysis found that HLA-associated TCR beta chains were more clonally expanded and had lower generation probabilities than equally common non-associated chains. This cohort had only TCR beta chains sequenced, and the lack of alpha or paired-chain data limited which features could be detected. Correlated functional status among segregating V segments might reflect linkage disequilibrium, but an unknown experimental factor could not be ruled out. Most TCR sequences were seen in very few donors, while some public TCRs were found in many individuals. CMV serostatus was the only immune exposure information available for the cohort. A further reported finding was that TCR beta sequences accurately predicted the HLA-A and HLA-B alleles for most subjects in the first cohort. Because counts were too low, seventeen rarely observed V segments, including chromosome 9 orphons, were left out of the earlier analysis of several hundred of the donors. Compared with the approximately 600-donor mean, donors in an Asian-associated ancestry cluster had fewer N-insertions in productive TCRs, according to a later genetic analysis. In vitro tests confirmed that a few of the cytomegalovirus-associated TCR beta chains recognize cytomegalovirus antigens. A group of highly shared sequence variants was considered likely to be a technical artifact of the sequencing pipeline. In a later analysis, 15,000 to 20,000 TCR beta sequences were associated with specific HLA alleles at a false discovery rate of 0.05. In both the original and validation cohorts, the classifier was reported to diagnose cytomegalovirus status with high specificity and sensitivity. In a later analysis, several top co-occurrence clusters were reported to appear linked to parvovirus B19, influenza, CMV and Epstein-Barr virus. Because the 87-base-pair reads could not distinguish some IMGT-functional V segments, including TRBV6-2 and TRBV6-3, those segments were excluded. The study listed 150 to 200 TCR beta chains as associated with cytomegalovirus. Broadly in line with IMGT annotations, most TCR beta V segments showed up in productive rearrangements about 87% or about 30% of the time in an earlier analysis of several hundred of the donors. According to a later analysis, most CMV-associated TCR beta chains appeared to be HLA-restricted, and the HLA associations seemed to be driven largely by CMV exposure. Because HLA typing was missing for some donors at each locus, association tests included only the typed subset. Assigning TCR associations to individual alleles was difficult when HLA alleles, especially DR and DQ, strongly co-occurred. The authors suggested that the approach could potentially be extended to other disease states and immunological phenotypes. Presence/absence analyses assumed roughly uniform sequencing depth across donors, an assumption that may not hold. In a later analysis, the rate of TCR association differed among HLA loci, with DRB1 alleles having the most associated TCRs and HLA-C alleles having the fewest. A later genetic analysis associated a missense DCLRE1C variant with V-gene and J-gene trimming of TCR beta chains, and an independent cohort replicated the association.

The CDR3 contains 15 residues, cysteine and phenylalanine counted. The only DNA kept is the CDR3, 45 bases in frame from the first base. V is clipped by 5 bases and J by 1 base, and the sequence between their germline boundaries is 14 bases long. The germline V gene gives CDR1 as MDHEN and CDR2 as SYDVKM. The sequence derives from a boy between 2 and 10 years old in good health and CMV-seronegative. The rearranged segments are TRBV28 and TRBJ2-5, and possibly TRBD2, on 6 matching bases. The sample was PBMCs. In nucleotide form, the sequence is TGTGCCAGCAGTCGCCTTGACGGGGGCCAAGAGACCCAGTACTTC. Its translation is CASSRLDGGQETQYF.